The 21 T cell receptor beta chains below all came from one sample that was sequenced in a study of PD-L1 blockade in urothelial cancer (dated by TCRdb to the late 2010s). The library was obtained by the immunoSEQ multiplex PCR assay. This is the immuneACCESS table as TCRdb keeps it, with only in-frame sequences that have V and J called. A part of the clones is gone; compared with another copy, unresolved V genes explain less than half, and the rest is unexplained. This sample has approximately 51,000 clones in its table, and approximately 83% of those were observed once. Approximately 16% of the sample is taken by the ten largest. Sequenced material: PBMCs, taken around atezolizumab (anti-PD-L1) treatment. The source of these receptors is a man aged 55 to 69 with urothelial cancer.

This chain links TRBV28 with TRBJ1-1; D unclear. This CDR3 comprises 13 residues. Germline V lookup: CDR1 MDHEN, CDR2 SYDVKM. V was clipped by 6 bases and J by 5 bases, with 13 bases between them. CDR3 region: CASRLGRWTEAFF. CDR3 nucleotides: TGTGCCAGCAGATTAGGGAGGTGGACTGAAGCTTTCTTT.

This clone was counted a single time. The V and J genes are TRBV7-2 and TRBJ2-3, with 9 nucleotides matching TRBD2. The V segment lost 5 bases and the J segment 2 bases; nucleotides outside the gene matches: 8. This CDR3 comprises 16 residues. Germline V gives CDR1 SGHTA, CDR2 FQGNSA. CDR3 region: CASSLVAGAPTDTQYF. CDR3 bases: TGTGCCAGCAGCCTAGTAGCGGGGGCCCCCACAGATACGCAGTATTTT. The whole variable domain, filled in from reference TRBV7-2 and TRBJ2-3, reads GAGVSQSPSNKVTEKGKDVELRCDPISGHTALYWYRQSLGQGLEFLIYFQGNSAPDKSGLPSDRFSAERTGGSVSTLTIQRTQQEDSAVYLCASSLVAGAPTDTQYFGPGTRLTVL.

The chain is built from TRBV11-3 and TRBJ2-1; 13 bases are shared with TRBD2. The CDR3 has 15 residues. Trimming took 3 bases from V and 6 from J; bases not matched to a gene: 2. CDR1 and CDR2 (germline): SGHNT, YENEEA. CDR3 sequence: CASSLRLAGGNEQFF. The CDR3 nucleotides are TGTGCCAGCAGCTTGAGACTAGCGGGGGGCAATGAGCAGTTCTTC.

The V gene is TRBV7-2, the J gene TRBJ1-1; unclear D gene. CDR1 is SGHTA and CDR2 is FQGNSA in the germline V gene. This CDR3 spans 15 amino acids. V was pared by 2 bases and J by 0 bases, with 10 bases between. CDR3 loop: CASSLQATMNTEAFF. The CDR3 coding sequence is TGTGCCAGCAGCTTACAGGCCACAATGAACACTGAAGCTTTCTTT.

The chain couples TRBV28 to TRBJ1-5, with TRBD1 matching over 9 bases. The V and J ends lost 7 bases and 11 bases, in that order; junction bases with no gene match: 15. The CDR3 length is 15 residues. CDR1 is MDHEN and CDR2 is SYDVKM in the germline V gene. CDR3 amino acids: CASTLDRGMISTQHF. Written as DNA, the CDR3 is TGTGCCAGCACCCTGGACAGGGGAATGATCTCGACCCAGCATTTT.

This clone was seen more than once but under ten times. This chain uses TRBV4-1 with TRBJ2-3, with TRBD1 identical over 9 bases. The CDR3 spans 18 residues. Germline lookup yields CDR1 MGHRA and CDR2 YSYEKL. The V and J ends lost 0 bases and 3 bases, in that order; junction bases with no gene match: 10. This CDR3 is CASSQEVAGQGITDTQYF. The CDR3 region has the DNA TGCGCCAGCAGCCAAGAAGTTGCCGGACAGGGGATAACAGATACGCAGTATTTT.

The V gene is TRBV5-1, the J gene TRBJ1-2, with D perhaps TRBD1 (5 bases). Germline lookup yields CDR1 SGHRS and CDR2 YFSETQ. Trimming stripped 1 base from V and 7 bases from J, with 20 bases between. CDR3 length: 16 amino acids. As DNA, the CDR3 is TGCGCCAGCAGCTTGTGGGGGGTTGTATCGGGCCGTGGCTACACCTTC. Its translation: CASSLWGVVSGRGYTF.

The V gene is TRBV20-1, the J gene TRBJ1-1; TRBD1 aligns across 7 bases. CDR1 is DFQATT, CDR2 SNEGSKA, per germline (reference sequence). The V gene end was trimmed by 5 bases and the J gene end by 10 bases; junction bases not matched to a gene: 7. There are 11 residues in the CDR3. The CDR3, as DNA: TGCAGTGCTTACCCGGGACAGTTAGCTTTCTTT. Translation: CSAYPGQLAFF.

This clone has only one observation. The chain is built from TRBV7-3 and TRBJ2-7, with D maybe TRBD2 (7 bases). There are 14 residues in the CDR3. Trimming removed 2 bases at V and 6 bases at J, with 14 bases between. Germline V CDR1 and CDR2: SGHTA, FQGTGA. The CDR3, as DNA: TGTGCCAGCAGCTTAGGGGGGGCTAGCTCCGAGCAGTACTTC. Protein product: CASSLGGASSEQYF.

The gene calls are TRBV7-6 and TRBJ1-2; tentatively, D is TRBD1 (6 bases). In germline, CDR1 is SGHVS, CDR2 FNYEAQ. The CDR3 covers 13 residues. With 3 bases removed from V and 6 bases from J, the gap between germline ends came to 11 bases. The CDR3 DNA reads as TGTGCCAGCAGCTTGGTACAGGGACATGGCTACACCTTC. This encodes CASSLVQGHGYTF.

This sequence joins TRBV29-1 and TRBJ1-1; D is ambiguous. Germline V lookup: CDR1 SQVTM, CDR2 ANQGSEA. The CDR3 has 13 amino acids. The ends were cut back, 5 bases at V and 2 bases at J, with 12 bases in the middle. The CDR3 loop reads CSVRWQKNTEAFF. The CDR3 nucleotides read TGCAGCGTTCGCTGGCAGAAAAACACTGAAGCTTTCTTT. The full variable domain, in which reference TRBV29-1 and TRBJ1-1 provide the parts outside the CDR3, is SAVISQKPSRDICQRGTSLTIQCQVDSQVTMMFWYRQQPGQSLTLIATANQGSEATYESGFVIDKFPISRPNLTFSTLTVSNMSPEDSSIYLCSVRWQKNTEAFFGQGTRLTVV.

This chain connects TRBV11-3 to TRBJ2-1; D is unclear. Germline V lookup: CDR1 SGHNT, CDR2 YENEEA. The V end was cut by 3 bases, the J end by 0 bases, with 9 bases between. CDR3 size: 15 residues. CDR3 residues: CASSFSSSSYNEQFF. Here the CDR3 DNA reads TGTGCCAGCAGCTTTTCCTCGAGCTCCTACAATGAGCAGTTCTTC.

The chain links TRBV19 to TRBJ2-7; TRBD1 matches at 7 bases. This CDR3 has 12 residues. From germline, CDR1 is LNHDA and CDR2 SQIVND (reference sequence). Trimming took 3 bases from V and 5 from J; bases not matched to a gene: 1. For the CDR3, the DNA is TGTGCCAGTAGTATTCAGGGGGACGAGCAGTACTTC. Residues: CASSIQGDEQYF.

The gene calls are TRBV11-3 and TRBJ2-7; 9 positions match TRBD2. The CDR3 covers 16 residues. Germline loops: CDR1 SGHNT, CDR2 YENEEA. The J segment lost 0 bases and the V segment lost 0 bases, leaving 3 bases of the junction unmatched. The CDR3 DNA follows: TGTGCCAGCAGCTTAGATGTGACTAGCGGCTCCTACGAGCAGTACTTC. It translates to CASSLDVTSGSYEQYF.

The chain combines TRBV20-1 with TRBJ1-1, with D hard to call. The CDR3 runs to 11 residues. Germline CDR1 and CDR2: DFQATT and SNEGSKA (reference sequence). The germline V and J ends were trimmed by 4 bases and 3 bases, with 6 bases remaining between them. The CDR3 reads CSAIRDTEAFF. CDR3 coding DNA: TGCAGTGCTATAAGAGACACTGAAGCTTTCTTT.

The rearrangement uses TRBV6-5 and TRBJ1-1; D remains unclear. Between the trimmed V and J ends, which lost 7 bases and 4 bases, there was a span of 16 bases. The CDR3 extends over 14 amino acids. CDR1 is MNHEY, CDR2 SVGAGI, per germline. The CDR3: CASTQSTEGTEAFF. CDR3 in DNA: TGTGCCAGCACCCAGAGCACAGAGGGCACTGAAGCTTTCTTT.

V and J are TRBV7-9 and TRBJ1-2; D is undetermined. Germline loops: CDR1 SEHNR, CDR2 FQNEAQ (reference sequence). The ends were cut back, 2 bases at V and 7 bases at J, with 8 bases in the middle. This CDR3 is 12 amino acids long. CDR3 sequence reads: CASSLLAGGYTF. In DNA form, the CDR3 reads TGTGCCAGCAGCTTACTGGCGGGTGGCTACACCTTC.

The chain couples TRBV5-4 to TRBJ1-2; D is undetermined. This CDR3 is 15 amino acids long. Trimming took 0 bases from V and 0 from J, leaving 9 bases between them. CDR1 and CDR2 from the germline V gene are SGHNT and YYREEE (reference sequence). The CDR3 coding sequence is TGTGCCAGCAGCTTGGATGGGCGCGCTAACTATGGCTACACCTTC. Translated, it gives CASSLDGRANYGYTF.

The gene calls are TRBV6-6 and TRBJ2-7, with D maybe TRBD2 (5 bases). CDR1 MNHNY and CDR2 SVGAGI come from the germline V gene (reference sequence). Trimming took 6 bases from V and 6 from J, leaving 15 bases between them. The CDR3 length is 13 residues. CDR3 in amino acids: CASSQRVGVEQYF. CDR3 coding DNA: TGTGCCAGCAGCCAACGTGTCGGGGTCGAGCAGTACTTC.

V gene TRBV28 combines with J gene TRBJ2-1; D gene uncertain. The V gene's germline CDR1 is MDHEN and CDR2 SYDVKM. V was cut by 2 bases and J by 7 bases, with 6 bases left in between. This CDR3 has 12 residues. The CDR3 region has the DNA TGTGCCAGCAGTTTAATCCCAAATGAGCAGTTCTTC. As protein: CASSLIPNEQFF.

This sequence joins TRBV30 and TRBJ1-4, with D perhaps TRBD1 (5 bases). V was shortened by 0 bases and J by 6 bases, with 11 bases between the two germline ends. CDR3 size: 14 residues. In germline, CDR1 is GTSNPN, CDR2 SVGIG (reference sequence). Written as DNA, the CDR3 is TGTGCCTGGAGTGTACGTGGGGGGTATGAAAAACTGTTTTTT. This codes for CAWSVRGGYEKLFF.